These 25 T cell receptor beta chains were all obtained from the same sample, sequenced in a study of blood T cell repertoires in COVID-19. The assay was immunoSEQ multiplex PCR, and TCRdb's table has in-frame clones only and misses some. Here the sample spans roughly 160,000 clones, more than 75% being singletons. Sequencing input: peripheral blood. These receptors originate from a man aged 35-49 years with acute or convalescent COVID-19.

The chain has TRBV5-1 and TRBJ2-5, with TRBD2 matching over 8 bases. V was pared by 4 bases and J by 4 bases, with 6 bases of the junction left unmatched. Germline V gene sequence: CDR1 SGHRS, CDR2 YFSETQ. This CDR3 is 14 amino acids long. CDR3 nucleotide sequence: TGCGCCAGCAGCCCTGGCCGGGGGGGAGAGACCCAGTACTTC. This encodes CASSPGRGGETQYF.

CDR3 region: CASSLFINSPLHF. The CDR3 region has the DNA TGTGCCAGCAGTTTATTCATTAATTCACCCCTCCACTTT. This chain connects TRBV27 to TRBJ1-6; D is unresolved. Germline V CDR1 and CDR2: MNHEY, SMNVEV (reference sequence). The CDR3 consists of 13 residues. V was shortened by 1 base and J by 6 bases, with 4 bases between the two germline ends.

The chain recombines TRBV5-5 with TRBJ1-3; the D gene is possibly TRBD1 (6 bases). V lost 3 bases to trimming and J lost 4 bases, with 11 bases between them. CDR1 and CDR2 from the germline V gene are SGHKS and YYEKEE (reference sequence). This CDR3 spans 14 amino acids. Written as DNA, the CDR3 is TGTGCCAGCAGCTCGGGAGGGGGAGGAAACACCATATATTTT. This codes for CASSSGGGGNTIYF.

CDR3 in amino acids: CASGRGASTDTQYF. DNA for the CDR3: TGTGCCTCCGGGCGGGGCGCTAGCACAGATACGCAGTATTTT. This chain connects TRBV30 to TRBJ2-3; a possible D gene is TRBD2 (6 bases). This CDR3 has 14 residues. Germline CDR1 GTSNPN, CDR2 SVGIG (reference sequence). V lost 7 bases, J lost 0 bases, and 14 bases lay in between. Combining the CDR3 with reference TRBV30 and TRBJ2-3 gives the whole variable domain SQTIHQWPATLVQPVGSPLSLECTVEGTSNPNLYWYRQAAGRGLQLLFYSVGIGQISSEVPQNLSASRPQDRQFILSSKKLLLSDSGFYLCASGRGASTDTQYFGPGTRLTVL.

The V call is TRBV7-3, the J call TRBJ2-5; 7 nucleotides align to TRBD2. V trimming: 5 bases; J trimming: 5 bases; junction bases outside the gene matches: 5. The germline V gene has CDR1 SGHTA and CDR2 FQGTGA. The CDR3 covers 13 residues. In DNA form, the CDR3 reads TGTGCCAGCAGCCCAAGCGGGGCCGAGACCCAGTACTTC. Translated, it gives CASSPSGAETQYF.

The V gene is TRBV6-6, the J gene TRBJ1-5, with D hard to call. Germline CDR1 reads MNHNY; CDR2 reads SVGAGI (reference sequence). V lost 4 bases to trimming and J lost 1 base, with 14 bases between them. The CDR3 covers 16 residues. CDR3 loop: CASSFASSKSNQPQHF. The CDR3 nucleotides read TGTGCCAGCAGTTTTGCGTCCTCCAAAAGCAATCAGCCCCAGCATTTT.

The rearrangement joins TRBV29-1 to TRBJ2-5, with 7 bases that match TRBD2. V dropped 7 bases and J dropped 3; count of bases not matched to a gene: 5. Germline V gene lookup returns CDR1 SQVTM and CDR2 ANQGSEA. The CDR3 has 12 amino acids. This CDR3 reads CSARSGEETQYF. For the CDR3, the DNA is TGCAGCGCTCGAAGCGGGGAAGAGACCCAGTACTTC.

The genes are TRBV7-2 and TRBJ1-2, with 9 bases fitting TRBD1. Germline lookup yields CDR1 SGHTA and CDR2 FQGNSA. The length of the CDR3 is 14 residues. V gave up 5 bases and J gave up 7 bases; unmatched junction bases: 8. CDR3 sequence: CASSTRTGEAGYTF. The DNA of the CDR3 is TGTGCCAGCAGCACTCGGACAGGGGAGGCTGGCTACACCTTC. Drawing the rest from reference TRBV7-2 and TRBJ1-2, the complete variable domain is GAGVSQSPSNKVTEKGKDVELRCDPISGHTALYWYRQSLGQGLEFLIYFQGNSAPDKSGLPSDRFSAERTGGSVSTLTIQRTQQEDSAVYLCASSTRTGEAGYTFGSGTRLTVV.

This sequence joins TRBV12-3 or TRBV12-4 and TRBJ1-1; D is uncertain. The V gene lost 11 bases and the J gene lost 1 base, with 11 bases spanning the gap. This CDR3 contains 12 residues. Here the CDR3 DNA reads TGTGCCGTCCAAATCAAGAACACTGAAGCTTTCTTT. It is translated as CAVQIKNTEAFF.

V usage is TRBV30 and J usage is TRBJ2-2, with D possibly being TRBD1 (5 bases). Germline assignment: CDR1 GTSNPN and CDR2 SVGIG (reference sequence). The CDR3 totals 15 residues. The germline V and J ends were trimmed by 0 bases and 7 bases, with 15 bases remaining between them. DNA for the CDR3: TGTGCCTGGAGTGTCGGCAGGGTGGATGGCGGGGAGCTGTTTTTT. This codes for CAWSVGRVDGGELFF.

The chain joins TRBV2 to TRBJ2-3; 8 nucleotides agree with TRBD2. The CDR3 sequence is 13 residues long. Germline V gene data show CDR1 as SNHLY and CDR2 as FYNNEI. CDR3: CASVAGAGGTQYF. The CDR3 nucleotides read TGTGCTAGCGTTGCGGGTGCGGGGGGCACGCAGTATTTT.

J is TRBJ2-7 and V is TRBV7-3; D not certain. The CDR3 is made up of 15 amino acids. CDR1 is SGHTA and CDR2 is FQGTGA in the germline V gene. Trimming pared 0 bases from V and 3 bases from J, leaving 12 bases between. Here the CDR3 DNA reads TGTGCCAGCAGCTTAACGCGCGGCGGTCGCTACGAGCAGTACTTC. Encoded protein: CASSLTRGGRYEQYF.

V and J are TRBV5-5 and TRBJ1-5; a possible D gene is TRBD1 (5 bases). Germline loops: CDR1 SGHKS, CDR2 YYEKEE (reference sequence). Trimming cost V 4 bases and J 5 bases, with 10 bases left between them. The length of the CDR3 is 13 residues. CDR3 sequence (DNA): TGTGCCAGCAGCGTTCAGGGTTATCAGCCCCAGCATTTT. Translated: CASSVQGYQPQHF.

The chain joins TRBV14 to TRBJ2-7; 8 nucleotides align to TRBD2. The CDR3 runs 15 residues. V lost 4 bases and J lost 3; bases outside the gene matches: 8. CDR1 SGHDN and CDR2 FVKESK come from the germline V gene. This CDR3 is CASSRKGGGSYEQYF. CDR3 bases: TGTGCCAGCAGCCGGAAGGGCGGGGGGAGCTACGAGCAGTACTTC.

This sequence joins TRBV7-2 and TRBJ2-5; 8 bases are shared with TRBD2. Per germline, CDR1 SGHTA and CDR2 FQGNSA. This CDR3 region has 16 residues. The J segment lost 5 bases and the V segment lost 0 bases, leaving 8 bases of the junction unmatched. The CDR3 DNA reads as TGTGCCAGCAGCTTAGCTACCGCGGGGGGCCTGGAGACCCAGTACTTC. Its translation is CASSLATAGGLETQYF.

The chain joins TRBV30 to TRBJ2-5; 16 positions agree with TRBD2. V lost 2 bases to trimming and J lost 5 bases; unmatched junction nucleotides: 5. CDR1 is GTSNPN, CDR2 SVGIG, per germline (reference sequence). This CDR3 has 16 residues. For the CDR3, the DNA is TGTGCCTGGAGTATGGGACTAGCGGGGGGGCCGGAGACCCAGTACTTC. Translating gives CAWSMGLAGGPETQYF. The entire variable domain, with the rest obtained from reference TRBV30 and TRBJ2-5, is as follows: SQTIHQWPATLVQPVGSPLSLECTVEGTSNPNLYWYRQAAGRGLQLLFYSVGIGQISSEVPQNLSASRPQDRQFILSSKKLLLSDSGFYLCAWSMGLAGGPETQYFGPGTRLLVL.

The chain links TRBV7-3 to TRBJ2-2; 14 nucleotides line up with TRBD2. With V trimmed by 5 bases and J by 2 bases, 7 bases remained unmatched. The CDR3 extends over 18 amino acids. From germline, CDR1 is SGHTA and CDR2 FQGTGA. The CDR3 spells CASSGRGLAGDNTGELFF. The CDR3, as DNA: TGTGCCAGCAGCGGGCGGGGACTAGCGGGAGACAACACCGGGGAGCTGTTTTTT.

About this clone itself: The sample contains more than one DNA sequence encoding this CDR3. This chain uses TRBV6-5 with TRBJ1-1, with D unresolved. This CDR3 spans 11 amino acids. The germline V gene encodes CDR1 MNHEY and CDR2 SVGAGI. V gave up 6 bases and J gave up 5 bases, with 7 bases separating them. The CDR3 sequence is CASREGTEAFF. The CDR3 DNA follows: TGTGCCAGCAGGGAGGGAACTGAAGCTTTCTTT.

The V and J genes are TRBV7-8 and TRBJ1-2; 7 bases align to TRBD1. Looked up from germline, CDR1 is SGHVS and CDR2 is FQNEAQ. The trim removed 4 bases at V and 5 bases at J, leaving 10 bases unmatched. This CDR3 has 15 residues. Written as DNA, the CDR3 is TGTGCCAGCAGCTACCTGGACAGGAGGGCGTATGGCTACACCTTC. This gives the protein CASSYLDRRAYGYTF.

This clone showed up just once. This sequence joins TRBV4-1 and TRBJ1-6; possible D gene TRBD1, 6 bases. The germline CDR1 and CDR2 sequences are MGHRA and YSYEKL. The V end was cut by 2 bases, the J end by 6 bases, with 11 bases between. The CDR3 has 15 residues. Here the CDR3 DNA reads TGCGCCAGCAGCCAAACGGGACACCTTAATTCACCCCTCCACTTT. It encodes CASSQTGHLNSPLHF.

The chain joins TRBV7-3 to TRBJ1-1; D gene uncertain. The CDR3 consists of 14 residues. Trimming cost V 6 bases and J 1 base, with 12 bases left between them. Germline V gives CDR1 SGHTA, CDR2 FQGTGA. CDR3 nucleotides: TGTGCCAGCAGGACCGGGATTGGGAACACTGAAGCTTTCTTT. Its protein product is CASRTGIGNTEAFF.

The CDR3 protein is CASALQYSNQPQHF. CDR3 DNA sequence: TGTGCTAGTGCCCTACAGTATAGCAATCAGCCCCAGCATTTT. This chain joins TRBV12-5 and TRBJ1-5; D remains unclear. Germline V lookup: CDR1 LGHNT, CDR2 FRNRAP. Trimming shortened V by 7 bases and J by 0 bases, and 10 bases separated the two germline ends. The CDR3 spans 14 residues.

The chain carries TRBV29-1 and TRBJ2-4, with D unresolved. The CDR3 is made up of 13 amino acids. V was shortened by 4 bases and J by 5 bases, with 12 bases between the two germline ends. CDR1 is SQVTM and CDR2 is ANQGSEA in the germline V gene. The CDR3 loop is CSVVWQAENIQYF. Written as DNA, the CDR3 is TGCAGCGTTGTTTGGCAGGCAGAAAACATTCAGTACTTC.

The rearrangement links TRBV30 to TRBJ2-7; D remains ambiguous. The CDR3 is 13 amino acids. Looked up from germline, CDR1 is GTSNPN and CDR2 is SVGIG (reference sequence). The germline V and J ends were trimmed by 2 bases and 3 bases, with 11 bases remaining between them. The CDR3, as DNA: TGTGCCTGGAGTCGAGAGTCAGGCTACGAGCAGTACTTC. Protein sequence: CAWSRESGYEQYF.

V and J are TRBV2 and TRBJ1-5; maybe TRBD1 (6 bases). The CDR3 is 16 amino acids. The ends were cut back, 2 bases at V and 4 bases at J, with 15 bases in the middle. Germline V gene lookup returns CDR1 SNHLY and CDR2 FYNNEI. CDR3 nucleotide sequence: TGTGCCAGCAGTGAATTTTTTACAGGGCTAAATCAGCCCCAGCATTTT. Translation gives CASSEFFTGLNQPQHF.